This TCR beta chain was sequenced in a study of blood T cell repertoires in COVID-19. The V end lost 3 bases, the J end lost 4 bases, and 10 bases lay between the germline ends. The germline gives CDR1 SGHKS, CDR2 YYEKEE (reference sequence). The CDR3 length is 13 residues. Sequencing was performed with immunoSEQ multiplex PCR; in TCRdb, only in-frame clones are kept and a portion is missing. The profile covers under 250,000 clones, with around nine tenths appearing a single time and around 0.84% taken by the ten largest. A single count supports this clone. V is TRBV5-5 and J is TRBJ1-2, with D uncertain. The sequence was obtained from a man between 60 and 75 years old with COVID-19, enrolled during active disease. Sequencing was performed on peripheral blood. The CDR3 loop reads CASSSQVTYGYTF. CDR3 coding DNA: TGTGCCAGCAGCTCCCAGGTCACCTATGGCTACACCTTC.